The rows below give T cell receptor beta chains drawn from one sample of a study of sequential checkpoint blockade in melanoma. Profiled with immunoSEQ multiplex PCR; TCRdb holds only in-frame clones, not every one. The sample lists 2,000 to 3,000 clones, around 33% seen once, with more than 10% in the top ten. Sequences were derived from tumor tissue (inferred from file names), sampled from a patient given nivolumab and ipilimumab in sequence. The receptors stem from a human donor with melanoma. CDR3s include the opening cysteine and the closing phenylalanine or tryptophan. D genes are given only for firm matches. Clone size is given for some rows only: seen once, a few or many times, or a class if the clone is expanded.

cdr3_nt: TGTGCCAGCAGTTACGTCCAAGAGACCCAGTACTTC
cdr3_aa: CASSYVQETQYF
j_call: TRBJ2-5
clone_size: few
d_call: NA
v_call: TRBV6-8

cdr3_nt: TGCGCCAGCAGTCAACGGGGGGACACACAGGTTACGAAGAGCTCTGGGGCCAACGTCCTGACTTTC
cdr3_aa: CASSQRGDTQVTKSSGANVLTF
j_call: TRBJ2-6
clone_size: NA
d_call: NA
v_call: TRBV23-1

cdr3_nt: TGTGCCAGCAGCCTATATCCACTAGCGGGAGGGTATGAAGATACGCAGTATTTT
cdr3_aa: CASSLYPLAGGYEDTQYF
j_call: TRBJ2-3
clone_size: NA
d_call: TRBD2
v_call: TRBV6-8

cdr3_nt: TGTGCCAGCAGTGGAGGTCGCCGGTACCAGAAGATTGATGAAAAACTGTTTTTT
cdr3_aa: CASSGGRRYQKIDEKLFF
j_call: TRBJ1-4
clone_size: NA
d_call: NA
v_call: TRBV25-1

cdr3_nt: TGTGCCAGTAGTAGGGGCTCGAGCTCCTACGAGCAGTACTTC
cdr3_aa: CASSRGSSSYEQYF
j_call: TRBJ2-7
clone_size: NA
d_call: NA
v_call: TRBV19

cdr3_nt: TGTGCCAGCGGCATCACGACTAGCGGGGCCCCTGGTACGCAGTATTTT
cdr3_aa: CASGITTSGAPGTQYF
j_call: TRBJ2-3
clone_size: few
d_call: TRBD2
v_call: TRBV7-4

cdr3_nt: TGTGCCAGCAGCGCCCTCGACAGGGGCCCAGCTTTCTTT
cdr3_aa: CASSALDRGPAFF
j_call: TRBJ1-1
clone_size: medium-sized
d_call: TRBD1
v_call: TRBV9

cdr3_nt: TGTGCCAGCAGTGAAGATCTAGCGGGGGGGCAAGAGACCCAGTACTTC
cdr3_aa: CASSEDLAGGQETQYF
j_call: TRBJ2-5
clone_size: NA
d_call: TRBD2
v_call: TRBV6-7

cdr3_nt: TGTGCCAGCTCACCATTTCAATCCGGGACAAGGAGCAACCCCCGAAACACCATATATTTT
cdr3_aa: CASSPFQSGTRSNPRNTIYF
j_call: TRBJ1-3
clone_size: NA
d_call: NA
v_call: TRBV18

cdr3_nt: TGTGCCAGCAGTTACTGGACAGGTTCTGAAGCTTTCTTT
cdr3_aa: CASSYWTGSEAFF
j_call: TRBJ1-1
clone_size: large
d_call: TRBD1
v_call: TRBV6-8

cdr3_nt: TGTGCCAGCAGCCAAGGCCTAGGGGAGACCTACGAGCAGTACTTC
cdr3_aa: CASSQGLGETYEQYF
j_call: TRBJ2-7
clone_size: NA
d_call: NA
v_call: TRBV14

cdr3_nt: TGTGCCAGCAGCGTGGGGGGCTTTGGGTACGAGCAGTACTTC
cdr3_aa: CASSVGGFGYEQYF
j_call: TRBJ2-7
clone_size: few
d_call: NA
v_call: TRBV9

cdr3_nt: TGTGCCACCCGTCGGGGGGCGCGAACTGAAGCTTTCTTT
cdr3_aa: CATRRGARTEAFF
j_call: TRBJ1-1
clone_size: NA
d_call: NA
v_call: TRBV18

cdr3_nt: TGTGCCATCAGTGAGCAGGGATCGAACACCGGGGAGCTGTTTTTT
cdr3_aa: CAISEQGSNTGELFF
j_call: TRBJ2-2
clone_size: few
d_call: NA
v_call: TRBV6-4

cdr3_nt: TGCGCCAGCAGTGAGTCCCCGAGTGAGCAGTACTTC
cdr3_aa: CASSESPSEQYF
j_call: TRBJ2-7
clone_size: NA
d_call: NA
v_call: TRBV10-1

cdr3_nt: TGCAGCGTTGCCCCCGTGGCGCTCCAGGGCTACACCTTC
cdr3_aa: CSVAPVALQGYTF
j_call: TRBJ1-2
clone_size: once
d_call: NA
v_call: TRBV29-1

cdr3_nt: TGTGCCATCAGTTTAGGGGAAGTGGGCACTGAAGCTTTCTTT
cdr3_aa: CAISLGEVGTEAFF
j_call: TRBJ1-1
clone_size: NA
d_call: NA
v_call: TRBV6-8

cdr3_nt: TGTGCCAGCAGCGTAGAATGGGGGACGGGGCGACGAGAGACCCAGTACTTC
cdr3_aa: CASSVEWGTGRRETQYF
j_call: TRBJ2-5
clone_size: few
d_call: NA
v_call: TRBV9

cdr3_nt: TGTGCCAGTACCCCGGACAGGTGGGCATTGGGCGAGCAGTTCTTC
cdr3_aa: CASTPDRWALGEQFF
j_call: TRBJ2-1
clone_size: NA
d_call: TRBD1
v_call: TRBV19

cdr3_nt: TGTGCCAGCAGCGTAGATATCGGGGTATCCGGGGAGCTGTTTTTT
cdr3_aa: CASSVDIGVSGELFF
j_call: TRBJ2-2
clone_size: few
d_call: NA
v_call: TRBV9

cdr3_nt: TGTGCCAGCAGCCCAGGGAATACTGGGGCCAACGTCCTGACTTTC
cdr3_aa: CASSPGNTGANVLTF
j_call: TRBJ2-6
clone_size: NA
d_call: NA
v_call: TRBV11-3

cdr3_nt: TGTGCCAGCAGTAAGGGGTCCTATAATTCACCCCTCCACTTT
cdr3_aa: CASSKGSYNSPLHF
j_call: TRBJ1-6
clone_size: NA
d_call: NA
v_call: TRBV6-8

cdr3_nt: TGTGCCAGCAGTACCGGACAGGGTCAGAGGGACAATGAGCAGTTCTTC
cdr3_aa: CASSTGQGQRDNEQFF
j_call: TRBJ2-1
clone_size: few
d_call: TRBD1
v_call: TRBV28

cdr3_nt: TGTGCCAGTCGGCTGGGGGGACAGGGGAACACCGGGGAGCTGTTTTTT
cdr3_aa: CASRLGGQGNTGELFF
j_call: TRBJ2-2
clone_size: once
d_call: TRBD1
v_call: TRBV19

cdr3_nt: TGCGCCAGCAGCGCATCCGGGACAGCCGTTAATGAAAAACTGTTTTTT
cdr3_aa: CASSASGTAVNEKLFF
j_call: TRBJ1-4
clone_size: NA
d_call: TRBD1
v_call: TRBV5-1

cdr3_nt: TGTGCCAGCCTCGACAGGGCGAATGGCTACACCTTC
cdr3_aa: CASLDRANGYTF
j_call: TRBJ1-2
clone_size: NA
d_call: TRBD1
v_call: TRBV6-8

cdr3_nt: TGCGCCAGCAGCTTGGGGGTCGGAGGGACCTACGAGCAGTACTTC
cdr3_aa: CASSLGVGGTYEQYF
j_call: TRBJ2-7
clone_size: few
d_call: NA
v_call: TRBV5-1

cdr3_nt: TGCGCCAGCAGTAGGCAAACGGGACTTGGGACTGAAGCTTTCTTT
cdr3_aa: CASSRQTGLGTEAFF
j_call: TRBJ1-1
clone_size: NA
d_call: NA
v_call: TRBV5-1

cdr3_nt: TGTGCCACCAGCAGAGAGAACAGGGTGGGTGGCTACACCTTC
cdr3_aa: CATSRENRVGGYTF
j_call: TRBJ1-2
clone_size: few
d_call: NA
v_call: TRBV15

cdr3_nt: TGTGCCAGCTCGCCGAGACAGTGGGAGACCCAGTACTTC
cdr3_aa: CASSPRQWETQYF
j_call: TRBJ2-5
clone_size: NA
d_call: NA
v_call: TRBV18

cdr3_nt: TGTGCCAGCTCACCGGGGACGGGAAATCAGCCCCAGCATTTT
cdr3_aa: CASSPGTGNQPQHF
j_call: TRBJ1-5
clone_size: once
d_call: NA
v_call: TRBV18

cdr3_nt: TGTGCCAGCAGATCAGGGACCCACTATGGCTACACCTTC
cdr3_aa: CASRSGTHYGYTF
j_call: TRBJ1-2
clone_size: NA
d_call: NA
v_call: TRBV28

cdr3_nt: TGTGCCAGCAGCTTATACAACAGGGACACTGAAGCTTTCTTT
cdr3_aa: CASSLYNRDTEAFF
j_call: TRBJ1-1
clone_size: medium-sized
d_call: NA
v_call: TRBV11-3

cdr3_nt: TGTGCCAGCAGCGGGGGGCTGAGGACTGAAGCTTTCTTT
cdr3_aa: CASSGGLRTEAFF
j_call: TRBJ1-1
clone_size: NA
d_call: NA
v_call: TRBV9

cdr3_nt: TGTGCCAGCAGTCCGAGGACAGGCTCCTACGAGCAGTACTTC
cdr3_aa: CASSPRTGSYEQYF
j_call: TRBJ2-7
clone_size: NA
d_call: TRBD1
v_call: TRBV27

cdr3_nt: TGTGCCAGCAGCTTTCAGGGTCGGGGCACTGAAGCTTTCTTT
cdr3_aa: CASSFQGRGTEAFF
j_call: TRBJ1-1
clone_size: large
d_call: NA
v_call: TRBV11-3

cdr3_nt: TGTGCCAGCAGCTTAACGGCGGGGGTCACTGAAGCTTTCTTT
cdr3_aa: CASSLTAGVTEAFF
j_call: TRBJ1-1
clone_size: NA
d_call: NA
v_call: TRBV7-1

cdr3_nt: TGTGCCAGCTCACCCGTCTGGGGCGGGGTCACAGATACGCAGTATTTT
cdr3_aa: CASSPVWGGVTDTQYF
j_call: TRBJ2-3
clone_size: NA
d_call: NA
v_call: TRBV18

cdr3_nt: TGTGCCACCAGGGACGCCGAAAACACCGGGGAGCTGTTTTTT
cdr3_aa: CATRDAENTGELFF
j_call: TRBJ2-2
clone_size: few
d_call: NA
v_call: TRBV6-8

cdr3_nt: TGTGCCAGCAGCCAGCTACGGACTGGCTACACCTTC
cdr3_aa: CASSQLRTGYTF
j_call: TRBJ1-2
clone_size: NA
d_call: NA
v_call: TRBV14

cdr3_nt: TGTGCCAGCAGCTTAGGGGCAAGGGGCTACACCTTC
cdr3_aa: CASSLGARGYTF
j_call: TRBJ1-2
clone_size: medium-sized
d_call: NA
v_call: TRBV9

cdr3_nt: TGCGCCAGCAATCCGACAGGGCTACTGAACACTGAAGCTTTCTTT
cdr3_aa: CASNPTGLLNTEAFF
j_call: TRBJ1-1
clone_size: NA
d_call: TRBD1
v_call: TRBV10-2

cdr3_nt: TGTGCCAGCAGCCAAGAATTCGGGTACGAGCAGTACTTC
cdr3_aa: CASSQEFGYEQYF
j_call: TRBJ2-7
clone_size: few
d_call: NA
v_call: TRBV14

cdr3_nt: TGTGCCAGCAGCGAGGGACAGTCCGCTCGAAATGAGCAGTTCTTC
cdr3_aa: CASSEGQSARNEQFF
j_call: TRBJ2-1
clone_size: NA
d_call: TRBD1
v_call: TRBV2

cdr3_nt: TGTGCCAGTAGTATACGGTCGGGGTCCGTTTACAATGAGCAGTTCTTC
cdr3_aa: CASSIRSGSVYNEQFF
j_call: TRBJ2-1
clone_size: NA
d_call: NA
v_call: TRBV19

cdr3_nt: TGTGCCAGCAGCTTATCGGGACAGTCATATGAGCAGTTCTTC
cdr3_aa: CASSLSGQSYEQFF
j_call: TRBJ2-1
clone_size: NA
d_call: TRBD1
v_call: TRBV11-3

cdr3_nt: TGCGCCAGCAGTCACACCCAGGGGAACTCCTACGAGCAGTACTTC
cdr3_aa: CASSHTQGNSYEQYF
j_call: TRBJ2-7
clone_size: medium-sized
d_call: NA
v_call: TRBV4-1

cdr3_nt: TGCGCCAGCTCCCGTGGAGGGAGCACAGATACGCAGTATTTT
cdr3_aa: CASSRGGSTDTQYF
j_call: TRBJ2-3
clone_size: NA
d_call: NA
v_call: TRBV10-2

cdr3_nt: TGTGCCAGCAGTACCGGGACAGGGAAGTTGGGGGTTGGTCAGCCCCAGCATTTT
cdr3_aa: CASSTGTGKLGVGQPQHF
j_call: TRBJ1-5
clone_size: few
d_call: TRBD1
v_call: TRBV6-8

cdr3_nt: TGTGCCAGCACCGCCCGGGCTAGCGGGGGGAATGAGCAGTTCTTC
cdr3_aa: CASTARASGGNEQFF
j_call: TRBJ2-1
clone_size: NA
d_call: TRBD2
v_call: TRBV12-5

cdr3_nt: TGTGCCAGCACCCAGGGGGGTACGAGCACTGAAGCTTTCTTT
cdr3_aa: CASTQGGTSTEAFF
j_call: TRBJ1-1
clone_size: few
d_call: TRBD1
v_call: TRBV6-8

cdr3_nt: TGTGCCAGCAGTATCCGAACGGGGGTCACAGATACGCAGTATTTT
cdr3_aa: CASSIRTGVTDTQYF
j_call: TRBJ2-3
clone_size: NA
d_call: NA
v_call: TRBV9

cdr3_nt: TGCGCCAGCAGCACTCGACAGGGTCGAGGCACCGGGGAGCTGTTTTTT
cdr3_aa: CASSTRQGRGTGELFF
j_call: TRBJ2-2
clone_size: few
d_call: TRBD1
v_call: TRBV5-1

cdr3_nt: TGCGCCAGCAGCTTGGCCTCGGTTGGACAGGCGGTTGAGCAGTTCTTC
cdr3_aa: CASSLASVGQAVEQFF
j_call: TRBJ2-1
clone_size: few
d_call: TRBD1
v_call: TRBV23-1

cdr3_nt: TGTGCCAGCTCACCCGAGGGGCCCGGATCCAATGAGCAGTTCTTC
cdr3_aa: CASSPEGPGSNEQFF
j_call: TRBJ2-1
clone_size: NA
d_call: NA
v_call: TRBV18

cdr3_nt: TGTGCCAGCAGGTCGCCCAGGGGCAATCAGCCCCAGCATTTT
cdr3_aa: CASRSPRGNQPQHF
j_call: TRBJ1-5
clone_size: NA
d_call: NA
v_call: TRBV28